This T cell receptor beta chain was documented in a study of blood T cell repertoires in COVID-19. Across the study: Whether acute or convalescent, the COVID-19 samples came from the United States, Italy and Spain.

Using immunoSEQ multiplex PCR, the repertoire was profiled, and TCRdb retains in-frame clones only, with some absent. The table records 250,000 to 300,000 clones, 89% of them present only once. This sequence was found in a woman aged 60-75 years with acute or convalescent COVID-19. The sequencing input was peripheral blood.

The CDR3 reads CATSDQTGGEKLFF. CDR3 nucleotides: TGTGCCACCAGTGACCAGACAGGGGGAGAAAAACTGTTTTTT. This rearrangement joins TRBV24-1 to TRBJ1-4, with 9 bases lining up with TRBD1. Germline CDR1 and CDR2: KGHDR and SFDVKD. V lost 4 bases, J lost 8 bases, and 4 bases stayed unmatched. The CDR3 is made up of 14 amino acids.